What follows is one T cell receptor beta chain and its context. The antigen is not known. Sequencing was performed with immunoSEQ multiplex PCR; in TCRdb, only in-frame clones are kept and a portion is missing. The profile shows about 35,000 clones, around 65% of them singletons. The CDR3 contains 15 residues. V lost 3 bases, J lost 6 bases, and 15 bases lay in between. Germline V lookup: CDR1 SGDLS, CDR2 YYNGEE. The sample comes from a study of monozygotic twins with cystic fibrosis. Overall study results and limits: Unrelated CF individuals shared fewer identical clonotypes than monozygotic CF twins. Low clonality (median about 0.0095) suggested a mostly naive repertoire.

This clonotype originated in a girl between 5 and 17 years old with cystic fibrosis. Sequencing was done on a sample of blood. This chain links TRBV9 with TRBJ2-2, with D hard to call. CDR3 in DNA: TGTGCCAGCAGCGCCCGTGGGGTTGATGCCGGGGAGCTGTTTTTT. Its protein product is CASSARGVDAGELFF.